This T cell receptor beta chain is drawn from a study of T cell responses to AZD1222 COVID-19 vaccine. Study-wide points: Without day 14 samples, only post-peak T cell repertoires were studied.

Assay: immunoSEQ multiplex PCR; the TCRdb copy retains only in-frame clones and omits some. Of 90,000 or so clones in the sample, approximately 83% were seen once. Trimming stripped 8 bases from V and 7 bases from J, with 21 bases between. This CDR3 contains 16 residues. Germline V lookup: CDR1 LNHDA, CDR2 SQIVND (reference sequence). For this clone: Its antigen remains unknown.

The TCR sequence derives from an adult in good health. The sequenced sample was peripheral blood, obtained on day 0 of AZD1222 vaccination. The V gene is TRBV19, the J gene TRBJ1-6; possible D gene TRBD1, 6 bases. The CDR3 here is CASLGTTGYANSPLHF. The CDR3 bases are TGTGCCAGTTTGGGCACCACAGGGTACGCGAATTCACCCCTCCACTTT.